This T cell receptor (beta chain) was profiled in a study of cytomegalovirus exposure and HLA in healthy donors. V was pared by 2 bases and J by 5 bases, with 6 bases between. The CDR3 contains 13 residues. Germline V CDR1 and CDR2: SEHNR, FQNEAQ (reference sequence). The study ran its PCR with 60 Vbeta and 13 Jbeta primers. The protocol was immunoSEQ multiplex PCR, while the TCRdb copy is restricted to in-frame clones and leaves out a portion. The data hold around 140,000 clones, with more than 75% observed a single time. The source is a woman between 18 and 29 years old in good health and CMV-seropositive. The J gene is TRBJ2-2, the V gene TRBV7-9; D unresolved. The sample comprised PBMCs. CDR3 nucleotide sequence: TGTGCCAGCAGCTTAATACGGACCGGGGAGCTGTTTTTT. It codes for CASSLIRTGELFF.